These T cell receptor beta chains were read from a single sample in a study of Graves' ophthalmopathy and Graves' hyperthyroidism. TCRdb used MiXCR to reprocess the multiplex PCR reads, holding one entry per CDR3 protein. The table lists about 220,000 distinct CDR3 sequences, around a fifth of them singletons. The source material was peripheral blood. Source of these receptors: a woman between 45 and 65 years old with Graves' ophthalmopathy. The CDR3 runs from the conserved cysteine through the conserved F or W. The order of the fields is V gene, clone size, J gene, D gene, CDR3 protein, CDR3 DNA. D genes are given only for firm matches. Not every row has a clone size; where given, it reads once, few, many or a size class.

V: TRBV6-1
size: .
J: TRBJ2-7
D: .
CDR3: CASLHGGSTYEQYF
DNA: TGTGCCAGCCTACATGGGGGGAGCACCTACGAGCAGTACTTC

V: TRBV6-1
size: many
J: TRBJ2-6
D: .
CDR3: CASSTTGTGANVLTF
DNA: TGTGCCAGCAGTACGACAGGCACTGGGGCCAACGTCCTGACTTTC

V: TRBV7-8
size: many
J: TRBJ2-7
D: TRBD1
CDR3: CASSLNTGAPAYEQYF
DNA: TGTGCCAGCAGCCTTAACACAGGGGCGCCGGCCTACGAGCAGTACTTC

V: TRBV19
size: many
J: TRBJ2-7
D: TRBD1
CDR3: CASGPGTGAYEQYF
DNA: TGTGCCAGTGGTCCCGGGACAGGGGCCTACGAGCAGTACTTC

V: TRBV28
size: many
J: TRBJ1-5
D: TRBD1
CDR3: CASNKGQGNSQPQHF
DNA: TGTGCCAGCAACAAAGGACAGGGCAACTCTCAGCCCCAGCATTTT

V: TRBV4-1
size: few
J: TRBJ1-5
D: TRBD1
CDR3: CASSQGQGVNQPQHF
DNA: TGCGCCAGCAGCCAAGGACAGGGGGTGAATCAGCCCCAGCATTTT

V: TRBV2
size: many
J: TRBJ1-5
D: TRBD1
CDR3: CASRNRGSQPQHF
DNA: TGTGCCAGCAGGAACAGGGGGTCGCAGCCCCAGCATTTT

V: TRBV7-9
size: many
J: TRBJ1-1
D: .
CDR3: CASSLDTGFTEAFF
DNA: TGTGCCAGCAGCTTAGACACAGGGTTCACTGAAGCTTTCTTT

V: TRBV29-1
size: many
J: TRBJ1-2
D: .
CDR3: CSVWGRAKENKTSYGYTF
DNA: TGCAGCGTTTGGGGCAGGGCGAAGGAAAACAAAACGTCCTATGGCTACACCTTC

V: TRBV24-1
size: many
J: TRBJ2-2
D: .
CDR3: CATSDSPGENTGELFF
DNA: TGTGCCACCAGTGATTCCCCCGGGGAGAACACCGGGGAGCTGTTTTTT

V: TRBV12-1
size: .
J: TRBJ1-5
D: .
CDR3: CASSFNRGIGPGTREGNQPQHF
DNA: TGTGCCAGCAGCTTTAATCGGGGTATTGGTCCCGGGACTCGAGAGGGCAATCAGCCCCAGCATTTT

V: TRBV6-1
size: many
J: TRBJ1-1
D: .
CDR3: CASFGFPNTEAFF
DNA: TGTGCCAGCTTCGGGTTCCCGAACACTGAAGCTTTCTTT

V: TRBV20-1
size: many
J: TRBJ2-5
D: .
CDR3: CSARAEDYGETQYF
DNA: TGCAGTGCTAGAGCTGAGGACTACGGAGAGACCCAGTACTTC

V: TRBV28
size: many
J: TRBJ2-6
D: .
CDR3: CASTLPGVNVLTF
DNA: TGTGCCAGCACCCTGCCCGGGGTCAACGTCCTGACTTTC

V: TRBV5-1
size: many
J: TRBJ1-2
D: .
CDR3: CASSPSARAHGYTF
DNA: TGCGCCAGCAGCCCCTCCGCCAGGGCCCATGGCTACACCTTC

V: TRBV2
size: many
J: TRBJ1-1
D: .
CDR3: CASSFFSNTEAFF
DNA: TGTGCCAGCAGTTTCTTTAGTAACACTGAAGCTTTCTTT

V: TRBV6-1
size: many
J: TRBJ1-1
D: .
CDR3: CASIAGGLSAEAFF
DNA: TGTGCCAGCATAGCGGGGGGTCTGAGTGCTGAAGCTTTCTTT

V: TRBV29-1
size: .
J: TRBJ2-7
D: TRBD2
CDR3: CSGGGTSGIREQYF
DNA: TGCAGCGGGGGGGGGACTAGCGGGATTCGAGAGCAGTACTTC

V: TRBV29-1
size: many
J: TRBJ2-6
D: .
CDR3: CSVSFSGANVLTF
DNA: TGCAGCGTTAGCTTCTCTGGGGCCAACGTCCTGACTTTC

V: TRBV29-1
size: .
J: TRBJ1-2
D: .
CDR3: CSVDGGQGTNYGYTF
DNA: TGCAGCGTTGATGGGGGTCAGGGGACTAACTATGGCTACACCTTC

V: TRBV12-3/TRBV12-4
size: many
J: TRBJ2-7
D: .
CDR3: CASSLVGLFNEQYF
DNA: TGTGCCAGCAGTTTAGTTGGACTTTTCAACGAGCAGTACTTC

V: TRBV6-5
size: many
J: TRBJ1-5
D: .
CDR3: CASSMSGVGGNQPQHF
DNA: TGTGCCAGCAGCATGTCGGGGGTGGGTGGCAATCAGCCCCAGCATTTT

V: TRBV13
size: many
J: TRBJ1-1
D: TRBD1
CDR3: CASSYQHRGWTEAFF
DNA: TGTGCCAGCAGCTATCAGCACAGGGGTTGGACTGAAGCTTTCTTT